This T cell receptor (beta chain) was observed in a study of T-cell memory formation after mild COVID-19. Each CDR3 protein is one row after TCRdb ran MiXCR on the 5' RACE reads. This sample has 350,000 to 450,000 distinct CDR3 sequences, with around 14% found just once. V gave up 3 bases and J gave up 5 bases; unmatched junction bases: 3. This CDR3 is 13 amino acids long. CDR1 and CDR2 (germline): DFQATT, SNEGSKA (reference sequence). The clonotype originates from a young man who had mild COVID-19 (a few samples of this study predate the infection). Cell type and time point are not known. The specimen was PBMCs or a T cell subset sorted from them (not recorded which). The chain links TRBV20-1 to TRBJ2-5, with 10 bases lining up with TRBD1. CDR3 protein: CSARGTGVETQYF. The DNA for the CDR3 is TGCAGTGCTAGGGGGACAGGGGTCGAGACCCAGTACTTC.